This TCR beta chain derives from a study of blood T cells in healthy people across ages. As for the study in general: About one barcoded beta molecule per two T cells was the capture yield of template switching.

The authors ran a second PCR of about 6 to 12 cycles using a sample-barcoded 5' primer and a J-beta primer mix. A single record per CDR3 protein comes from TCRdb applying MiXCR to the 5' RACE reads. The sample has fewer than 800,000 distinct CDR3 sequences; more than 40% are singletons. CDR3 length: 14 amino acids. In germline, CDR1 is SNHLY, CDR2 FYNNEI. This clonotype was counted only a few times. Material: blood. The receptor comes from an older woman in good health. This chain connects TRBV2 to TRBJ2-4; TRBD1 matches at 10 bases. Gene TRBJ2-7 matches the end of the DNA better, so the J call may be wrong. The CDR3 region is CASRAGTGDFEQYF. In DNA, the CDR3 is TGTGCCAGCAGAGCCGGGACAGGGGACTTCGAGCAGTACTTC.